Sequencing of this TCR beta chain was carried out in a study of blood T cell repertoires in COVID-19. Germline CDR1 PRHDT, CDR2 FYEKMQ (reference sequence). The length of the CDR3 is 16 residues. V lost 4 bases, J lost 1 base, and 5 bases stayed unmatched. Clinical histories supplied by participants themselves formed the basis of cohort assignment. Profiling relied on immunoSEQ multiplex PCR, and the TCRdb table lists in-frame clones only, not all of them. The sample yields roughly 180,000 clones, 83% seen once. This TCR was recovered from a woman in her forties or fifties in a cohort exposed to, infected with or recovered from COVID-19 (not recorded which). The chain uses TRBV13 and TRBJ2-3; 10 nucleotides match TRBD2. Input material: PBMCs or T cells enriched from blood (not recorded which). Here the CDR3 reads CASSSRTSGGTDTQYF. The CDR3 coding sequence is TGTGCCAGCAGCTCACGGACTAGCGGAGGCACAGATACGCAGTATTTT. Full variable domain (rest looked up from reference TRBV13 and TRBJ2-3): AAGVIQSPRHLIKEKRETATLKCYPIPRHDTVYWYQQGPGQDPQFLISFYEKMQSDKGSIPDRFSAQQFSDYHSELNMSSLELGDSALYFCASSSRTSGGTDTQYFGPGTRLTVL.